This is a list of T cell receptor beta chains from one sample in a study of T cell responses to AZD1222 COVID-19 vaccine. Profiled with immunoSEQ multiplex PCR; TCRdb holds only in-frame clones, not every one. The repertoire includes fewer than 110,000 clones, approximately 90% of them detected once, and 1% to 1.5% sits in the top ten. Specimen: peripheral blood, collected on day 0 of AZD1222 vaccination. The receptors come from an adult in good health. CDR3s leave out the opening cysteine and the closing phenylalanine or tryptophan.

V	J	CDR3
TRBV4-2	TRBJ1-3	ASSQVLTGLNSGNTIY
TRBV7-9	TRBJ1-3	ASSLQGSGNTIY
TRBV6-4	TRBJ2-2	ASSDRDTGELF
TRBV20-1	TRBJ1-1	SAAGESEAF
TRBV11-2	TRBJ1-1	ASSLPPSEAF
TRBV7-2	TRBJ1-2	ASSRDYGYT
TRBV6-5	TRBJ2-3	ASSYIEADGDTQY
TRBV28	TRBJ2-7	ASSPGQPYEQY
TRBV6-1	TRBJ1-4	ASSENFGEKLF
TRBV12-3/TRBV12-4	TRBJ1-2	ASSSTSNYGYT
TRBV10-2	TRBJ2-7	ASGQGAAYEQY
TRBV19	TRBJ1-2	ASSTGHFDGYT
TRBV3-1/TRBV3-2	TRBJ2-5	ASSQDGGWETQY
TRBV5-8	TRBJ1-5	ASSLWGNQPQH
TRBV9	TRBJ1-6	ASSDDPAGNSPLH
TRBV6-5	TRBJ1-2	ASSSDPLRAYGYT
TRBV9	TRBJ2-1	ASSGDTANYNEQF
TRBV19	TRBJ1-4	ASSPGQLWEKLF
TRBV18	TRBJ2-7	ASSRTGGSYEQY
TRBV6-6	TRBJ1-2	ASSATVNYGYT
TRBV11-2	TRBJ2-3	ATSGGSPTDTQY
TRBV5-1	TRBJ2-2	ASSYRGNTGELF
TRBV28	TRBJ2-6	ASSSPTGKAGANVLT
TRBV6-5	TRBJ1-6	ASSTTGTEDSPLH
TRBV19	TRBJ2-3	ASTRLAGEPDTQY
TRBV28	TRBJ2-7	ASSHQGTEQY
TRBV2	TRBJ1-5	ASRNTNSHQPQH